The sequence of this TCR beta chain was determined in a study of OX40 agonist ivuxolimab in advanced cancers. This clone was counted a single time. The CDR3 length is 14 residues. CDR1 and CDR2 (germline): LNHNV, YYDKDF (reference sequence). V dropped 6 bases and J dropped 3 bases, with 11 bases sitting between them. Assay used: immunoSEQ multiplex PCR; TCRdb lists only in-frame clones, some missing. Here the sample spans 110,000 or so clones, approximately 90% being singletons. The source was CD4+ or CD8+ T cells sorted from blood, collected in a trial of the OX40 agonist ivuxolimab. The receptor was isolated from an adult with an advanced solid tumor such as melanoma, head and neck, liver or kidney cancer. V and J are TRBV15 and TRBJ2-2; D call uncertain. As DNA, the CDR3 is TGTGCCACCAGGTTGCACCCTTACACCGGGGAGCTGTTTTTT. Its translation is CATRLHPYTGELFF.